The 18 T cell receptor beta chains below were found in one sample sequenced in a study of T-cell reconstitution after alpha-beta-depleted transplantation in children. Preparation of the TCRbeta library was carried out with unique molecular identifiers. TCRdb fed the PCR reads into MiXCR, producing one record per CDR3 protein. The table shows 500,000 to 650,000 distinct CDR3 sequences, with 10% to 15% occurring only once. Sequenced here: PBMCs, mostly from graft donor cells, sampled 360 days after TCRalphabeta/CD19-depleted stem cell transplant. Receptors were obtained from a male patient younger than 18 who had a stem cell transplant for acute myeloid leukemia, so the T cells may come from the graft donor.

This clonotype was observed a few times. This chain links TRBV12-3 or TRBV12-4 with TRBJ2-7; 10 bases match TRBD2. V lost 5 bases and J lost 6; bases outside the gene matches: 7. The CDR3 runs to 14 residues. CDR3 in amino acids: CASSPQREGVEQYF. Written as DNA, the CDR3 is TGTGCCAGCAGTCCACAGCGGGAGGGGGTCGAGCAGTACTTC.

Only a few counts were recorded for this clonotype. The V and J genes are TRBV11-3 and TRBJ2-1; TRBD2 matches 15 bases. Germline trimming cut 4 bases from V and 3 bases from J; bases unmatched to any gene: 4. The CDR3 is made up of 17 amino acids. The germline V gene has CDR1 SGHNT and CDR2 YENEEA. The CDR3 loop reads CASSSGLAGGRYNEQFF. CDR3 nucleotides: TGTGCCAGCAGCTCGGGACTAGCGGGAGGACGCTACAATGAGCAGTTCTTC.

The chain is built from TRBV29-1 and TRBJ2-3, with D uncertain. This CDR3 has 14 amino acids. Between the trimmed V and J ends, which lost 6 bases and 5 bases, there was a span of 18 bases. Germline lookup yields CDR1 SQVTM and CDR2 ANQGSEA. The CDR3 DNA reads TGCAGCGTGCCCCCATCAGGTGGGAAAGATACGCAGTATTTT. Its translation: CSVPPSGGKDTQYF.

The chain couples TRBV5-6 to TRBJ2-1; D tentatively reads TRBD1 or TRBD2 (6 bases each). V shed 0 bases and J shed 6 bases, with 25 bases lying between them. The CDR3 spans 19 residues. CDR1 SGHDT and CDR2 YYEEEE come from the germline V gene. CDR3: CASSLDSGALTTYRNEQFF. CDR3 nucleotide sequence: TGTGCCAGCAGCTTGGATTCGGGGGCGTTAACCACCTATCGCAATGAGCAGTTCTTC.

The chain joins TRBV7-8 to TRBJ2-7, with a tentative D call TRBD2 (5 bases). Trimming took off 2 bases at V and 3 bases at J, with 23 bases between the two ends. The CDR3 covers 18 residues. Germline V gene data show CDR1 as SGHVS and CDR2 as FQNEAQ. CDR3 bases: TGTGCCAGCAGCTTATTTATAGGTCCTAGTCCCCGGGGCTACGAGCAGTACTTC. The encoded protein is CASSLFIGPSPRGYEQYF. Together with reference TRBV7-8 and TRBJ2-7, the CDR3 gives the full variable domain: GAGVSQSPRYKVAKRGQDVALRCDPISGHVSLFWYQQALGQGPEFLTYFQNEAQLDKSGLPSDRFFAERPEGSVSTLKIQRTQQEDSAVYLCASSLFIGPSPRGYEQYFGPGTRLTVT.

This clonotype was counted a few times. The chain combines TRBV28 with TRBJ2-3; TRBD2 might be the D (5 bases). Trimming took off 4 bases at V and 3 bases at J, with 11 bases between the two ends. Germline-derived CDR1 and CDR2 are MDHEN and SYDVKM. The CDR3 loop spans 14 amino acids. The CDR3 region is CASSYTGFTDTQYF. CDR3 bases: TGTGCCAGCAGTTATACGGGGTTTACAGATACGCAGTATTTT. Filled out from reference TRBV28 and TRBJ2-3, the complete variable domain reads DVKVTQSSRYLVKRTGEKVFLECVQDMDHENMFWYRQDPGLGLRLIYFSYDVKMKEKGDIPEGYSVSREKKERFSLILESASTNQTSMYLCASSYTGFTDTQYFGPGTRLTVL.

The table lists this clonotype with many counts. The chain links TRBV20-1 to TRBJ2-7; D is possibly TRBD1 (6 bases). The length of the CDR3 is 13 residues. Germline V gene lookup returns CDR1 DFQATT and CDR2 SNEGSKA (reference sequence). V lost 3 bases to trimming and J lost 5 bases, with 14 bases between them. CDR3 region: CSASLRTGNEQYF. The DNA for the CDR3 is TGCAGTGCTAGCCTTCGTACAGGGAACGAGCAGTACTTC.

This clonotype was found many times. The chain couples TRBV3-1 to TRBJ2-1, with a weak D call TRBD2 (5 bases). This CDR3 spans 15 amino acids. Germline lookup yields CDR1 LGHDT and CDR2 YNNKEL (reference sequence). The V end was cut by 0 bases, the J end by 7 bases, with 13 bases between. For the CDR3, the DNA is TGTGCCAGCAGCCAAGATCTTCGGGGAAGGAATGAGCAGTTCTTC. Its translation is CASSQDLRGRNEQFF.

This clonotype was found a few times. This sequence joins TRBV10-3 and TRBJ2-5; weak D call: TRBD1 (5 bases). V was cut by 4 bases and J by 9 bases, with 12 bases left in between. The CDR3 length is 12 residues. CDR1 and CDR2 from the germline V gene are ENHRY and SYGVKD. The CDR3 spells CAISAGAPAQYF. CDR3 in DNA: TGTGCCATCAGTGCTGGGGCCCCGGCCCAGTACTTC.

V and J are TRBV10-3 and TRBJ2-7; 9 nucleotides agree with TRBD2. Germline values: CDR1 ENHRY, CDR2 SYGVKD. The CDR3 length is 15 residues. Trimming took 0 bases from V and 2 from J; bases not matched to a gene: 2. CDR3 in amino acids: CAISESRGRAYEQYF. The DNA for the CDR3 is TGTGCCATCAGTGAGTCGCGCGGGAGGGCCTACGAGCAGTACTTC.

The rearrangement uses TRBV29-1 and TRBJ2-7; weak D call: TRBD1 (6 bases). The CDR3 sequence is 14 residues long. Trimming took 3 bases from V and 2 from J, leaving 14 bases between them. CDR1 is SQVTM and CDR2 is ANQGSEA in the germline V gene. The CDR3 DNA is TGCAGCGTTGAGGCTCGGGACAAGCCCTACGAGCAGTACTTC. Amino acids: CSVEARDKPYEQYF.

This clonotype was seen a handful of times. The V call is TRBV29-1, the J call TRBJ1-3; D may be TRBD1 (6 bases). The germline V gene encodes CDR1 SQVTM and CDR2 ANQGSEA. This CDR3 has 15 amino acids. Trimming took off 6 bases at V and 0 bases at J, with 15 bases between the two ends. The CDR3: CSVAQGRASGNTIYF. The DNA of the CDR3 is TGCAGCGTCGCCCAGGGGAGAGCCTCTGGAAACACCATATATTTT.

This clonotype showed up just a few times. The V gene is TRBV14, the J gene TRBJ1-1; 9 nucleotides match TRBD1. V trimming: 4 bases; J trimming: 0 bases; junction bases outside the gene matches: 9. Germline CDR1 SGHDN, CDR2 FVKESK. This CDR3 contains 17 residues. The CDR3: CASSRRTGAFMNTEAFF. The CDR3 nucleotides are TGTGCCAGCAGCCGCCGGACAGGGGCCTTCATGAACACTGAAGCTTTCTTT.

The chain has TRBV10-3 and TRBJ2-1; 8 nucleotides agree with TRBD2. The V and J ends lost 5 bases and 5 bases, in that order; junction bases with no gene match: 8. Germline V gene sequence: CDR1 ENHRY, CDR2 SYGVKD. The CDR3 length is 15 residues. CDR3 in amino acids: CAISPLAVMDNEQFF. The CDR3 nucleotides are TGTGCCATCAGTCCACTAGCGGTTATGGACAATGAGCAGTTCTTC.

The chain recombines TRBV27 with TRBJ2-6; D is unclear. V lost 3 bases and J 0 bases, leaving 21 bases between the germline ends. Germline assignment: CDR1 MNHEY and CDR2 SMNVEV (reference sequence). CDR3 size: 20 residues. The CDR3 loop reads CASSFLVAGALASGANVLTF. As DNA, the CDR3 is TGTGCCAGCAGTTTCCTCGTGGCAGGAGCCTTGGCCTCTGGGGCCAACGTCCTGACTTTC.

The CDR3 sequence is CASSSASGRAVYEQFF. In DNA form, the CDR3 reads TGTGCCAGCAGCTCCGCTAGCGGGAGGGCCGTATATGAGCAGTTCTTC. This chain uses TRBV7-8 with TRBJ2-1, with 12 bases identical to TRBD2. With 4 bases clipped from V and 8 bases from J, the junction kept 9 bases outside the gene matches. Germline-derived CDR1 and CDR2 are SGHVS and FQNEAQ. The length of the CDR3 is 16 residues.

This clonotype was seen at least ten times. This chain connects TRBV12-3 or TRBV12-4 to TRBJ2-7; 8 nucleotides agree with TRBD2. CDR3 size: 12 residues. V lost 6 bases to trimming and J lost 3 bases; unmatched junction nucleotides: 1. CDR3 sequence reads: CASRGLDYEQYF. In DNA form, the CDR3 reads TGTGCCAGCAGGGGACTAGACTACGAGCAGTACTTC.

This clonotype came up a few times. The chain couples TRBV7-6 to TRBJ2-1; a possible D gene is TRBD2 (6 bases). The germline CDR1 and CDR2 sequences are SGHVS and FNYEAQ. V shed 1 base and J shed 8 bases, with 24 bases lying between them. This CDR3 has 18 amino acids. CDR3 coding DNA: TGTGCCAGCAGCTTAGGGGCCTTACGCGGGACCCATCCCCATGAGCAGTTCTTC. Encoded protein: CASSLGALRGTHPHEQFF. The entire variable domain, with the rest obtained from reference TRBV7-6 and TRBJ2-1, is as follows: GAGVSQSPRYKVTKRGQDVALRCDPISGHVSLYWYRQALGQGPEFLTYFNYEAQQDKSGLPNDRFSAERPEGSISTLTIQRTEQRDSAMYRCASSLGALRGTHPHEQFFGPGTRLTVL.